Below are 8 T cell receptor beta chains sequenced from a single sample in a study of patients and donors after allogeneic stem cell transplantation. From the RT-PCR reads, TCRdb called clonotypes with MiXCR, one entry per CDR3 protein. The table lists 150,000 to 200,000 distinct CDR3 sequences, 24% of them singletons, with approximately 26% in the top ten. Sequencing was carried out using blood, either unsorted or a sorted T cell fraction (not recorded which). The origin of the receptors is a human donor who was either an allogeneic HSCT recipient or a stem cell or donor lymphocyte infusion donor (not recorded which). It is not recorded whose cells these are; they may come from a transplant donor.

The CDR3 reads CASSLVPHRYEQYF. CDR3 in DNA: TGTGCCAGCAGCTTGGTCCCCCATCGCTACGAGCAGTACTTC. This sequence joins TRBV7-9 and TRBJ2-7; D is ambiguous. Germline CDR1 is SEHNR and CDR2 is FQNEAQ (reference sequence). V was shortened by 3 bases and J by 3 bases, with 12 bases between the two germline ends. The CDR3 length is 14 residues.

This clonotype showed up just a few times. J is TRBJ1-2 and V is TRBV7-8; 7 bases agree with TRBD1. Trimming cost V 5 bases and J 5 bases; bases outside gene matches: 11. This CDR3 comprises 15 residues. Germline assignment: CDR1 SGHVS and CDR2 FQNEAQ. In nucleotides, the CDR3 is TGTGCCAGCAGCCTACCGGGACAGACCGCTTATGGCTACACCTTC. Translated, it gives CASSLPGQTAYGYTF.

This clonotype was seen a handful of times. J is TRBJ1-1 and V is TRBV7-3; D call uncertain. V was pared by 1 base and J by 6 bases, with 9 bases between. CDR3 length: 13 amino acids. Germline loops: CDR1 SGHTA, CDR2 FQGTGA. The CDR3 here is CASSLILRAEAFF. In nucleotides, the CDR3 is TGTGCCAGCAGCTTAATTCTTCGAGCTGAAGCTTTCTTT.

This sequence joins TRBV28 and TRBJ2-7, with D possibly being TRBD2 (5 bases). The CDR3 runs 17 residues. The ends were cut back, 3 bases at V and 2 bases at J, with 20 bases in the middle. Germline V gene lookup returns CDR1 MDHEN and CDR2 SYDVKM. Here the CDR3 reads CASSLDLTRIVAYEQYF. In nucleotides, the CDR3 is TGTGCCAGCAGTTTGGACCTTACTAGGATTGTCGCCTACGAGCAGTACTTC.

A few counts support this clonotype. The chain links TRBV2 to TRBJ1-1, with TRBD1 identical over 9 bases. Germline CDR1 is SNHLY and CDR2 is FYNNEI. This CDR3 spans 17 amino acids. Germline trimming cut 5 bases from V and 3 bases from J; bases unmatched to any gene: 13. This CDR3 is CASSYSGTGSVDTEAFF. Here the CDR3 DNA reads TGTGCCAGCAGTTATAGCGGGACAGGGAGCGTGGACACTGAAGCTTTCTTT. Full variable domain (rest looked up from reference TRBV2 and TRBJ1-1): EPEVTQTPSHQVTQMGQEVILRCVPISNHLYFYWYRQILGQKVEFLVSFYNNEISEKSEIFDDQFSVERPDGSNFTLKIRSTKLEDSAMYFCASSYSGTGSVDTEAFFGQGTRLTVV.

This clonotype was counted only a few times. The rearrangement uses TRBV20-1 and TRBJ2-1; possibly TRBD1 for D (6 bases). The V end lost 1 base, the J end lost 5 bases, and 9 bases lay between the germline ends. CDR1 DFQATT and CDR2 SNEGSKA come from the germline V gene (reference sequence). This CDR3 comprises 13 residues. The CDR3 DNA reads TGCAGTGCTAGAGTAGGGGGAAACAATGAGCAGTTCTTC. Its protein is CSARVGGNNEQFF.

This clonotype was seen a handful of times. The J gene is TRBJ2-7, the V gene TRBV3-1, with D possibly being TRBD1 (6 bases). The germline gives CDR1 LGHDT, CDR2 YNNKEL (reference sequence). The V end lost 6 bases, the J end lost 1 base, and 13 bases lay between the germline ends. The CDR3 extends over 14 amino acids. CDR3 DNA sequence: TGTGCCAGCAGTCCAACAGGGTTTTCCTACGAGCAGTACTTC. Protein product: CASSPTGFSYEQYF.

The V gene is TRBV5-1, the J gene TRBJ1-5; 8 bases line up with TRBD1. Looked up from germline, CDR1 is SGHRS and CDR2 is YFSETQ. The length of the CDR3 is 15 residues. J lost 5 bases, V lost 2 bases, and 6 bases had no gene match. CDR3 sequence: CASSLTGTGDQPQHF. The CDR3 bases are TGCGCCAGCAGCTTAACCGGGACAGGTGATCAGCCCCAGCATTTT.